Below are 23 T cell receptor beta chains sequenced from a single sample in a study of T cell repertoires in cytomegalovirus infection. Each CDR3 protein gets one entry after TCRdb re-called the reads with MiXCR. The sample has 400,000 or so distinct CDR3 sequences, approximately 33% seen once; the top ten hold roughly 15%. Sequencing used PBMCs. The source is a human donor in good health (CMV status not recorded). Some clones in this sample may be carry-over from other donors' samples.

The chain is built from TRBV12-3 or TRBV12-4 and TRBJ2-3; 9 bases agree with TRBD1. CDR3 size: 16 residues. J lost 2 bases, V lost 1 base, and 4 bases had no gene match. CDR3 in DNA: TGTGCCAGCAGTTTAGAGGACAGGGGCCTCACAGATACGCAGTATTTT. Its translation is CASSLEDRGLTDTQYF.

This clonotype was counted between two and nine times. This chain uses TRBV24-1 with TRBJ1-5; D possibly corresponds to TRBD1 (5 bases). CDR1 is KGHDR and CDR2 is SFDVKD in the germline V gene. CDR3 length: 14 residues. Trimming removed 2 bases from V and 1 base from J, with 5 bases in between. CDR3 DNA sequence: TGTGCCACCAGTGATTGGGGGAGCAATCAGCCCCAGCATTTT. Encoded protein: CATSDWGSNQPQHF.

This clonotype was recorded at least ten times. The CDR3 sequence is CASSLQRGQPQHF. The CDR3, as DNA: TGTGCCAGCAGTTTACAGCGAGGTCAGCCCCAGCATTTT. This chain connects TRBV12-3 or TRBV12-4 to TRBJ1-5; D gene uncertain. The CDR3 is 13 residues long. Trimming took off 2 bases at V and 6 bases at J, with 8 bases between the two ends.

This chain connects TRBV5-5 to TRBJ2-2; D gene unclear. Trimming took off 4 bases at V and 5 bases at J, with 9 bases between the two ends. CDR1 SGHKS and CDR2 YYEKEE come from the germline V gene (reference sequence). This CDR3 has 13 residues. The CDR3 here is CASSQTWTGELFF. The CDR3 nucleotides read TGTGCCAGCAGCCAAACCTGGACCGGGGAGCTGTTTTTT.

This clonotype has just a few counts. This chain connects TRBV28 to TRBJ1-2; a possible D gene is TRBD1 (5 bases). V shed 3 bases and J shed 4 bases, with 21 bases lying between them. CDR1 and CDR2 (germline): MDHEN, SYDVKM. The CDR3 runs to 17 residues. The CDR3 DNA follows: TGTGCCAGCAGTTTTCAAGGGATGACAGCACCCCCCTATGGCTACACCTTC. Translation: CASSFQGMTAPPYGYTF.

The genes are TRBV3-1 and TRBJ1-1, with 8 bases aligning to TRBD1. Trimming removed 4 bases from V and 1 base from J; junction bases left unmatched: 5. The CDR3 sequence is 15 residues long. Germline V CDR1 and CDR2: LGHDT, YNNKEL (reference sequence). CDR3 amino acids: CASSPTGAGNTEAFF. CDR3 in DNA: TGTGCCAGCAGCCCGACAGGGGCTGGGAACACTGAAGCTTTCTTT.

Many counts were recorded for this clonotype. This chain joins TRBV7-2 and TRBJ1-5; unclear D gene. Trimming removed 1 base at V and 4 bases at J, with 11 bases between. The CDR3 covers 15 residues. Germline V gene lookup returns CDR1 SGHTA and CDR2 FQGNSA. The CDR3 reads CASSLVGNPNQPQHF. For the CDR3, the DNA is TGTGCCAGCAGCTTAGTCGGCAATCCTAATCAGCCCCAGCATTTT.

This clonotype was counted between two and nine times. V and J are TRBV5-1 and TRBJ1-1, with D perhaps matching TRBD1 (6 bases). Trimming left V 4 bases short and J 1 base short, with 14 bases between. Germline-derived CDR1 and CDR2 are SGHRS and YFSETQ. This CDR3 has 15 residues. CDR3 amino acids: CASSAGASRNTEAFF. CDR3 DNA sequence: TGCGCCAGCAGCGCAGGGGCGAGTAGGAACACTGAAGCTTTCTTT.

This clonotype came up a few times. The CDR3 here is CSAEGGGAYGYTF. CDR3 nucleotide sequence: TGCAGTGCTGAAGGAGGGGGCGCCTATGGCTACACCTTC. This chain links TRBV20-1 with TRBJ1-2, with TRBD1 matching 7 bases. This CDR3 is 13 amino acids long. Germline CDR1 reads DFQATT; CDR2 reads SNEGSKA (reference sequence). J was trimmed by 4 bases and V by 5 bases; bases with no gene match: 7.

The chain links TRBV4-1 to TRBJ1-2, with D possibly being TRBD1 (6 bases). Trimming cost V 0 bases and J 5 bases, with 19 bases left between them. The germline gives CDR1 MGHRA, CDR2 YSYEKL. This CDR3 is built from 17 residues. CDR3 coding DNA: TGCGCCAGCAGCCAAGATCAAAATCAGGGGATATGGTATGGCTACACCTTC. Translated: CASSQDQNQGIWYGYTF.

Only a few counts were recorded for this clonotype. V and J are TRBV6-6 and TRBJ1-4, with D unclear. The V end was cut by 2 bases, the J end by 5 bases, with 15 bases between. The V gene's germline CDR1 is MNHNY and CDR2 SVGAGI (reference sequence). This CDR3 is 16 amino acids long. The CDR3: CASSYPRTNGNEKLFF. The CDR3 DNA is TGTGCCAGCAGTTACCCGAGGACCAATGGGAATGAAAAACTGTTTTTT.

V is TRBV25-1 and J is TRBJ1-4, with TRBD1 as a possible D gene (6 bases). The germline CDR1 and CDR2 sequences are MGHDK and SYGVNS. The CDR3 extends over 16 amino acids. The V end lost 1 base, the J end lost 10 bases, and 19 bases lay between the germline ends. DNA of the CDR3: TGTGCCAGCAGTGAATCCGGGCAGGGGACCGGTGGAAAACTGTTTTTT. It specifies CASSESGQGTGGKLFF. Full variable domain (remainder filled in from reference TRBV25-1 and TRBJ1-4): EADIYQTPRYLVIGTGKKITLECSQTMGHDKMYWYQQDPGMELHLIHYSYGVNSTEKGDLSSESTVSRIRTEHFPLTLESARPSHTSQYLCASSESGQGTGGKLFFGSGTQLSVL.

The chain couples TRBV14 to TRBJ1-1, with D possibly being TRBD1 (6 bases). CDR1 is SGHDN, CDR2 FVKESK, per germline. Trimming took off 3 bases at V and 2 bases at J, with 13 bases between the two ends. The CDR3 has 15 amino acids. The CDR3 protein is CASSHSSRGNTEAFF. The DNA of the CDR3 is TGTGCCAGCAGCCATTCCTCCAGGGGCAACACTGAAGCTTTCTTT.

The rearrangement links TRBV28 to TRBJ1-4, with D unclear. Germline assignment: CDR1 MDHEN and CDR2 SYDVKM. This CDR3 is 14 amino acids long. Trimming took off 2 bases at V and 4 bases at J, with 8 bases between the two ends. The DNA of the CDR3 is TGTGCCAGCAGTTTAGGAGGGCTTAATGAAAAACTGTTTTTT. It encodes CASSLGGLNEKLFF.

This clonotype was seen repeatedly, ten times or more. This sequence joins TRBV6-2 or TRBV6-3 and TRBJ2-2, with D perhaps matching TRBD2 (5 bases). V shed 7 bases and J shed 0 bases, with 6 bases lying between them. Germline loops: CDR1 MNHEY, CDR2 SVGEGT. This CDR3 contains 13 residues. In DNA form, the CDR3 reads TGTGCCAGCACAGCGGCGAACACCGGGGAGCTGTTTTTT. It translates to CASTAANTGELFF.

This clonotype was seen ten or more times. The V call is TRBV6-1, the J call TRBJ2-5, with 8 positions matching TRBD2. In germline, CDR1 is MNHNS, CDR2 SASEGT. This CDR3 comprises 14 residues. V shed 5 bases, J shed 5 bases, and the junction held 7 bases outside the gene matches. This CDR3 is CASSIAGPKETQYF. The CDR3 DNA sequence: TGTGCCAGCAGTATAGCGGGACCCAAGGAGACCCAGTACTTC.

At least ten counts were recorded for this clonotype. The chain combines TRBV12-3 or TRBV12-4 with TRBJ1-1; weak D call: TRBD1 (5 bases). V lost 5 bases to trimming and J lost 5 bases, with 15 bases between them. The CDR3 is 14 residues long. CDR3 residues: CASSVAGGTTEAFF. The DNA for the CDR3 is TGTGCCAGCAGTGTCGCGGGGGGGACGACTGAAGCTTTCTTT.

This chain uses TRBV5-6 with TRBJ1-1, with D unclear. The CDR3 consists of 14 residues. The germline gives CDR1 SGHDT, CDR2 YYEEEE. Trimming removed 0 bases at V and 4 bases at J, with 10 bases between. CDR3 residues: CASSLDLSPTEAFF. CDR3 sequence (DNA): TGTGCCAGCAGCTTGGATCTAAGCCCCACTGAAGCTTTCTTT.

The chain is built from TRBV4-1 and TRBJ1-4; D unclear. V dropped 1 base and J dropped 0 bases, with 9 bases sitting between them. Germline CDR1 reads MGHRA; CDR2 reads YSYEKL. This CDR3 has 16 residues. CDR3 amino acids: CASSQGRMATNEKLFF. The CDR3 DNA is TGCGCCAGCAGCCAAGGAAGGATGGCAACTAATGAAAAACTGTTTTTT.

This chain uses TRBV20-1 with TRBJ1-2; the D gene is possibly TRBD1 (5 bases). The CDR3 length is 13 residues. Germline V lookup: CDR1 DFQATT, CDR2 SNEGSKA (reference sequence). With 0 bases removed from V and 4 bases from J, the gap between germline ends came to 9 bases. The CDR3 protein is CSARELQVYGYTF. The CDR3 nucleotides are TGCAGTGCTAGAGAGTTACAGGTCTATGGCTACACCTTC.

The chain has TRBV12-3 or TRBV12-4 and TRBJ2-1; 8 nucleotides agree with TRBD2. The trim removed 4 bases at V and 4 bases at J, leaving 9 bases unmatched. The CDR3 runs 16 residues. This CDR3 reads CASSSRLGGGYNEQFF. Written as DNA, the CDR3 is TGTGCCAGCAGTTCCCGACTGGGCGGGGGGTACAATGAGCAGTTCTTC.

This clonotype has a count of ten or more. This rearrangement joins TRBV7-8 to TRBJ1-6; 7 bases match TRBD1. The length of the CDR3 is 17 residues. CDR1 is SGHVS, CDR2 FQNEAQ, per germline. Unmatched junction bases numbered 12, after V lost 5 bases and J lost 5 bases. As DNA, the CDR3 is TGTGCCAGCAGCCCTTTTTTAGGGACAGCCGATAATTCACCCCTCCACTTT. Its protein is CASSPFLGTADNSPLHF. Variable domain in full (rest from reference TRBV7-8 and TRBJ1-6): GAGVSQSPRYKVAKRGQDVALRCDPISGHVSLFWYQQALGQGPEFLTYFQNEAQLDKSGLPSDRFFAERPEGSVSTLKIQRTQQEDSAVYLCASSPFLGTADNSPLHFGNGTRLTVT.

This clonotype has more than one count but fewer than ten. This chain uses TRBV7-8 with TRBJ2-5; 8 bases map to TRBD2. V shed 1 base and J 4 bases; nucleotides not matched to a gene: 8. The CDR3 is 16 residues long. Germline values: CDR1 SGHVS, CDR2 FQNEAQ. The CDR3 nucleotides read TGTGCCAGCAGCTTAGTAGCGGGGAGATTTGTAGAGACCCAGTACTTC. Residues: CASSLVAGRFVETQYF.